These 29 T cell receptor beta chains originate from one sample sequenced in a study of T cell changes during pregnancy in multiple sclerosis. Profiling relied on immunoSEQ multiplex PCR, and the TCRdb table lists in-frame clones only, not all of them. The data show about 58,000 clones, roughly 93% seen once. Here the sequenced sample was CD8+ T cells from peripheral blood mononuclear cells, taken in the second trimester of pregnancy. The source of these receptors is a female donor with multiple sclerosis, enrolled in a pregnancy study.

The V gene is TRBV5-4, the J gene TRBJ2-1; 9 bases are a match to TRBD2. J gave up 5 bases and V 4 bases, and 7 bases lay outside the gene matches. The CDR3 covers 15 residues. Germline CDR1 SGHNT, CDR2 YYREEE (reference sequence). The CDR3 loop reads CASSRALAGDNEQFF. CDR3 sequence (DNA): TGTGCCAGCAGCCGGGCGTTAGCGGGGGACAATGAGCAGTTCTTC.

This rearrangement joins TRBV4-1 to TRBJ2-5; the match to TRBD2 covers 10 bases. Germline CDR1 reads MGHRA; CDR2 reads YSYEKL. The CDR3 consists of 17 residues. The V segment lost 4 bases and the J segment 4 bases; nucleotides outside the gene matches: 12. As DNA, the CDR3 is TGCGCCAGCAGCCTCCTCCGAGCGGGAGGGCCCGGAGAGACCCAGTACTTC. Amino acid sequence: CASSLLRAGGPGETQYF.

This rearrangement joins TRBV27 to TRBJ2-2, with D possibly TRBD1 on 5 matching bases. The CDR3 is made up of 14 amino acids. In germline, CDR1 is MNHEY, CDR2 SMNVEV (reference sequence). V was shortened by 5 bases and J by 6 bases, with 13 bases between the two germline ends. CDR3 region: CASSPTLGPGELFF. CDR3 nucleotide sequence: TGTGCCAGCAGTCCGACTTTGGGGCCCGGGGAGCTGTTTTTT.

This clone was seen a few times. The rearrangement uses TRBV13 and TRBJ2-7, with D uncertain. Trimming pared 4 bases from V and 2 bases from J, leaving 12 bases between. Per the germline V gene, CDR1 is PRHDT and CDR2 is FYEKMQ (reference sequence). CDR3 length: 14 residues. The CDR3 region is CASSYTTLAYEQYF. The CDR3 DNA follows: TGTGCCAGCAGCTATACGACACTCGCCTACGAGCAGTACTTC. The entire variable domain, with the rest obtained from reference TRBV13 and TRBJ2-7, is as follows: AAGVIQSPRHLIKEKRETATLKCYPIPRHDTVYWYQQGPGQDPQFLISFYEKMQSDKGSIPDRFSAQQFSDYHSELNMSSLELGDSALYFCASSYTTLAYEQYFGPGTRLTVT.

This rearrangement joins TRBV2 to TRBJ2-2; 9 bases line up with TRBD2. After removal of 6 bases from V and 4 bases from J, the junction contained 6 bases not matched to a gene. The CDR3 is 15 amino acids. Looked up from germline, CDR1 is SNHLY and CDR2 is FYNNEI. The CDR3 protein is CASRGAGGGTGELFF. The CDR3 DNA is TGTGCCAGCAGGGGAGCGGGAGGCGGCACCGGGGAGCTGTTTTTT. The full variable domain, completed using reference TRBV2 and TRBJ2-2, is EPEVTQTPSHQVTQMGQEVILRCVPISNHLYFYWYRQILGQKVEFLVSFYNNEISEKSEIFDDQFSVERPDGSNFTLKIRSTKLEDSAMYFCASRGAGGGTGELFFGEGSRLTVL.

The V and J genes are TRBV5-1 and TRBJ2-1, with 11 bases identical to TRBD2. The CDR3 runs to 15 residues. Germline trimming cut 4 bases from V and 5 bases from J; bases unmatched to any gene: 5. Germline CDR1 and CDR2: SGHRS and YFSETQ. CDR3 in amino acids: CASSLRLAGHNEQFF. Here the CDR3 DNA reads TGCGCCAGCAGCCTCCGACTAGCGGGACACAATGAGCAGTTCTTC. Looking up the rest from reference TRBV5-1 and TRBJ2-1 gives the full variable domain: KAGVTQTPRYLIKTRGQQVTLSCSPISGHRSVSWYQQTPGQGLQFLFEYFSETQRNKGNFPGRFSGRQFSNSRSEMNVSTLELGDSALYLCASSLRLAGHNEQFFGPGTRLTVL.

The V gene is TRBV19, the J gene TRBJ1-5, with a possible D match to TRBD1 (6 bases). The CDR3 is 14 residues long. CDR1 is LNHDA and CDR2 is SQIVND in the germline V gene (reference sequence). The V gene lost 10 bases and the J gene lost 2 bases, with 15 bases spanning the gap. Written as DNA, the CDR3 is TGTGCCACCTATCAGGGGCAAGGCAATCAGCCCCAGCATTTT. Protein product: CATYQGQGNQPQHF.

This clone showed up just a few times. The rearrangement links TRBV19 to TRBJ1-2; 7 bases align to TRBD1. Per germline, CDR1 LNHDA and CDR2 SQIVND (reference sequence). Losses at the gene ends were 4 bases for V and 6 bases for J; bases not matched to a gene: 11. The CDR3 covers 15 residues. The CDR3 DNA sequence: TGTGCCAGTAGTACCCGCGGACAGGACGGGGATGGCTACACCTTC. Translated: CASSTRGQDGDGYTF.

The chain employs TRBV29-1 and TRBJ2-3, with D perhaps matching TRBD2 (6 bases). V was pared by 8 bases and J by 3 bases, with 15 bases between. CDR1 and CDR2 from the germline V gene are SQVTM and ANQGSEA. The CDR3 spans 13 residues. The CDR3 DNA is TGCAGCTGCGAGGAGGGCCGGACAGATACGCAGTATTTT. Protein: CSCEEGRTDTQYF.

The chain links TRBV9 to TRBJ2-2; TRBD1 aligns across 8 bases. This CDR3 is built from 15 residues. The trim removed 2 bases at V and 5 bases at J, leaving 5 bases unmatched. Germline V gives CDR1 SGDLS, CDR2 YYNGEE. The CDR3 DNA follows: TGTGCCAGCAGCGTCGGGACAGGAAATACCGGGGAGCTGTTTTTT. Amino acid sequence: CASSVGTGNTGELFF.

This CDR3 is CASSPRQGAENEQFF. In DNA, the CDR3 is TGTGCCAGCAGCCCCCGACAGGGGGCTGAGAATGAGCAGTTCTTC. The chain employs TRBV7-9 and TRBJ2-1, with TRBD1 matching over 10 bases. Trimming took 5 bases from V and 7 from J; bases not matched to a gene: 8. This CDR3 has 15 amino acids. Germline-derived CDR1 and CDR2 are SEHNR and FQNEAQ (reference sequence).

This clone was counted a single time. This CDR3 reads CASSYAEGHTEAFF. In nucleotides, the CDR3 is TGTGCCAGCAGTTACGCGGAGGGTCACACTGAAGCTTTCTTT. V usage is TRBV6-5 and J usage is TRBJ1-1, with unresolved D. V was cut by 2 bases and J by 3 bases, with 10 bases left in between. Germline V gene data show CDR1 as MNHEY and CDR2 as SVGAGI. The CDR3 spans 14 residues.

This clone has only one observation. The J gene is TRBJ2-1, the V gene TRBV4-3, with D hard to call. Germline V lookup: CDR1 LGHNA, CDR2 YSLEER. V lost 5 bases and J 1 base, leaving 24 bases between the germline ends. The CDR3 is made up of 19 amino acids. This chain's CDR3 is CASSEMITHGLRSYNEQFF. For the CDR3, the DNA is TGCGCCAGCAGCGAGATGATTACCCATGGGCTTCGGTCCTACAATGAGCAGTTCTTC.

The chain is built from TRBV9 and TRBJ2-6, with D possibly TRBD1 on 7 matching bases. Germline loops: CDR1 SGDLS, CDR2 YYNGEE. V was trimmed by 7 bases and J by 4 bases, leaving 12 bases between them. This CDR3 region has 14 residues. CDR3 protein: CASGGGTGANVLTF. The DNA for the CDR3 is TGTGCCAGCGGAGGGGGCACCGGGGCCAACGTCCTGACTTTC.

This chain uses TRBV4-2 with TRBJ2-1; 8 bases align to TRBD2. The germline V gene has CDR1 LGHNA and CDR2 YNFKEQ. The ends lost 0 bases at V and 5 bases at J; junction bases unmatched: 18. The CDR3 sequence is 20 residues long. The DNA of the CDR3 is TGTGCCAGCAGCCAAGATGGGATAGCGGGAACAGAATTGGAGGACAATGAGCAGTTCTTC. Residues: CASSQDGIAGTELEDNEQFF.

The CDR3 loop reads CASSQDPGQGADTQYF. The CDR3 coding sequence is TGCGCCAGCAGCCAAGACCCGGGACAGGGGGCCGATACGCAGTATTTT. The chain has TRBV4-3 and TRBJ2-3; TRBD1 aligns across 12 bases. This CDR3 comprises 16 residues. Germline-derived CDR1 and CDR2 are LGHNA and YSLEER. With V trimmed by 0 bases and J by 6 bases, 4 bases remained unmatched.

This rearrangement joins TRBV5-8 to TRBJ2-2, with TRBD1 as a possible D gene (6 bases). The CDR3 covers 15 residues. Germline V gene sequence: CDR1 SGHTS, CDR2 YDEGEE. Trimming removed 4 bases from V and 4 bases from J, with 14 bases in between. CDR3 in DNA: TGTGCCAGCAGCCACCACACAGGGCCCACCGGGGAGCTGTTTTTT. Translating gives CASSHHTGPTGELFF.

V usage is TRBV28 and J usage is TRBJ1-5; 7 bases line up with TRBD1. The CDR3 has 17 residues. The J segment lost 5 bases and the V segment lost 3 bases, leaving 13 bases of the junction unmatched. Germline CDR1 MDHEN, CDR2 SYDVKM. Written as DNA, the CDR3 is TGTGCCAGCAGTTTCGGGACAGCCAGGTTGAAAGATCAGCCCCAGCATTTT. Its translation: CASSFGTARLKDQPQHF.

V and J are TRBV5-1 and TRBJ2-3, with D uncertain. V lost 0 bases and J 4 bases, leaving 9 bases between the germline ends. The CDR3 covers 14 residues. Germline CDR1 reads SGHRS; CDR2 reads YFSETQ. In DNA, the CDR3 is TGCGCCAGCAGCTTGGTATCTACTTCAGATACGCAGTATTTT. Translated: CASSLVSTSDTQYF.

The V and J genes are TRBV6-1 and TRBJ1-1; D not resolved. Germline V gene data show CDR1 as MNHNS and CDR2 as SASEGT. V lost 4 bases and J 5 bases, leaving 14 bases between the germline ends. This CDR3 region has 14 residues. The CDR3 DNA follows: TGTGCCAGCAGTGGAGGTGGATTGATGACTGAAGCTTTCTTT. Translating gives CASSGGGLMTEAFF.

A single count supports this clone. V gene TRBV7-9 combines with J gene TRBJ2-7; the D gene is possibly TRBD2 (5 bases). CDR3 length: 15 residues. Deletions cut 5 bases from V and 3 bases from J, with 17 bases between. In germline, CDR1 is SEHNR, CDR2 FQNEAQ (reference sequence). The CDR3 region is CASSPDGGGFYEQYF. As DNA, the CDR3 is TGTGCCAGCAGCCCCGATGGAGGAGGCTTCTACGAGCAGTACTTC. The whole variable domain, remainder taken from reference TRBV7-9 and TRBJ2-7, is DTGVSQNPRHKITKRGQNVTFRCDPISEHNRLYWYRQTLGQGPEFLTYFQNEAQLEKSRLLSDRFSAERPKGSFSTLEIQRTEQGDSAMYLCASSPDGGGFYEQYFGPGTRLTVT.

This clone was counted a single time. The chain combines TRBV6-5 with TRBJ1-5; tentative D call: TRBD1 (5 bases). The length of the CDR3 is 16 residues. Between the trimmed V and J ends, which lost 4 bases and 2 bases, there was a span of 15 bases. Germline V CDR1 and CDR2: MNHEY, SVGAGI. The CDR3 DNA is TGTGCCAGCAGTTCCGCCCCAGGGCGGCGCAATCAGCCCCAGCATTTT. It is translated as CASSSAPGRRNQPQHF.

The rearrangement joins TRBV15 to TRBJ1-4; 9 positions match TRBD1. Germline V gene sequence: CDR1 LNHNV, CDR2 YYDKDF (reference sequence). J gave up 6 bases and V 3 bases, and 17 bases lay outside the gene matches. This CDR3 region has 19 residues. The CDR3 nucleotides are TGTGCCACCAGCAGCGGACTCGGTTCCCGGGACAGGGAAGATGAAAAACTGTTTTTT. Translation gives CATSSGLGSRDREDEKLFF.

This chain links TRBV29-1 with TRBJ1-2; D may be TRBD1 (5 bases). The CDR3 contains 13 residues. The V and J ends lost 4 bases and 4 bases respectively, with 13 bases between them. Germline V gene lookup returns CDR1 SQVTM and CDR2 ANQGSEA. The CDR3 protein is CSVAGPNSYGYTF. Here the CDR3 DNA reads TGCAGCGTTGCAGGGCCCAATTCCTATGGCTACACCTTC.

The CDR3 DNA is TGTGCCAGCAGCCATAGCGGGGCCCTATTAGATACGCAGTATTTT. This gives the protein CASSHSGALLDTQYF. The chain has TRBV7-3 and TRBJ2-3, with 8 positions matching TRBD2. Germline CDR1 is SGHTA and CDR2 is FQGTGA. The CDR3 is 15 amino acids. V was pared by 5 bases and J by 5 bases, with 9 bases of the junction left unmatched.

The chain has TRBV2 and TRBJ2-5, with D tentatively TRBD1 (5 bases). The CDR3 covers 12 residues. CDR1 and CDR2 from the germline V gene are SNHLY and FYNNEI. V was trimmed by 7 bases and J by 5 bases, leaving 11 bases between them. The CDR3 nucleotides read TGTGCCAGCATGGTGACAGTCGAGACCCAGTACTTC. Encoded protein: CASMVTVETQYF.

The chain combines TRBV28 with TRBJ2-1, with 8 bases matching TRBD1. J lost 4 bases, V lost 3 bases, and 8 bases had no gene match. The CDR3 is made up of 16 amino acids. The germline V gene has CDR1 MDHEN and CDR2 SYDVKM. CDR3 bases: TGTGCCAGCAGTTTCATCGTGGGACAGGAGTACAATGAGCAGTTCTTC. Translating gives CASSFIVGQEYNEQFF.

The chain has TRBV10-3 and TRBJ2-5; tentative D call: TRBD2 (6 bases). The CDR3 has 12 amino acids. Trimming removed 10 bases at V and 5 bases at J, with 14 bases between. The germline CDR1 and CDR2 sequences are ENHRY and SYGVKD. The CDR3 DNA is TGTGCCACTGGGGGGAGAGTGGAGACCCAGTACTTC. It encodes CATGGRVETQYF.

CDR3 in DNA: TGTGCCAGCAGTTTATCGAGGCGGGGGGTCCTAGAGCAGTACTTC. Its protein product is CASSLSRRGVLEQYF. The chain employs TRBV27 and TRBJ2-7, with TRBD2 matching over 8 bases. The germline gives CDR1 MNHEY, CDR2 SMNVEV (reference sequence). This CDR3 is 15 amino acids long. V dropped 0 bases and J dropped 7; count of bases not matched to a gene: 8.